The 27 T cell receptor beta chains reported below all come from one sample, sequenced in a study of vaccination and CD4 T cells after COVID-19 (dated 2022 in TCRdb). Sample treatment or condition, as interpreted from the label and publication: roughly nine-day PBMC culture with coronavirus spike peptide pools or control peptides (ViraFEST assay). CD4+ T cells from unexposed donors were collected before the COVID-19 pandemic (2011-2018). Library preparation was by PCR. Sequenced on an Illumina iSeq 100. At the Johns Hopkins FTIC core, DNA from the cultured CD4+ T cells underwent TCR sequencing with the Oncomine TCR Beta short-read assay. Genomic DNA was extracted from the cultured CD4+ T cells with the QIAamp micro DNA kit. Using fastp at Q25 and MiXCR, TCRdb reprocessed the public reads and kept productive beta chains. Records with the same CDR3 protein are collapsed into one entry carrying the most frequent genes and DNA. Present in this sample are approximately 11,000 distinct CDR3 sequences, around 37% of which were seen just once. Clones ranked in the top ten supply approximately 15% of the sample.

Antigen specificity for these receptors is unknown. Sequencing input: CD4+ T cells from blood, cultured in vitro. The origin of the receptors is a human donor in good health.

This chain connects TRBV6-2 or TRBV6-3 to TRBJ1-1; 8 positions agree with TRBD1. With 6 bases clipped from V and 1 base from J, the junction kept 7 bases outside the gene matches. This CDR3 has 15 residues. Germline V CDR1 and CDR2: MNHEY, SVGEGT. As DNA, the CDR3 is TGTGCCAGCAGCCAGAGGACAGGGTCGAACACTGAAGCTTTCTTT. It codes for CASSQRTGSNTEAFF.

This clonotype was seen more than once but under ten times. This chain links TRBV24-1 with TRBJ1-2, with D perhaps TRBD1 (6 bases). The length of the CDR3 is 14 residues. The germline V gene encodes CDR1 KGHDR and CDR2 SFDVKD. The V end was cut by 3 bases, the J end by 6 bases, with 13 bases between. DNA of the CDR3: TGTGCCACCAGTGATCCTGGACAGCTCCATGGCTACACCTTC. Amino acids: CATSDPGQLHGYTF.

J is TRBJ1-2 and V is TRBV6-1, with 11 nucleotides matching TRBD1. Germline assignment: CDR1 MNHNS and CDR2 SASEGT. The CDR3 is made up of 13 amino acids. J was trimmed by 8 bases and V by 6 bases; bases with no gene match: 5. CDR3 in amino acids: CASRSDRGRGYTF. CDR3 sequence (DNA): TGTGCCAGCAGGTCGGACAGGGGGCGAGGCTACACCTTC.

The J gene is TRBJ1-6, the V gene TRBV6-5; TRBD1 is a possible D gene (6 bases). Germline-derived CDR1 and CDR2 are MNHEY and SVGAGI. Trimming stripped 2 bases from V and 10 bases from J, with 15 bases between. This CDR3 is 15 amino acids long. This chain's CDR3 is CASSYGTGHTSPLHF. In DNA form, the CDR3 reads TGTGCCAGCAGTTACGGAACGGGACACACATCACCCCTCCACTTT.

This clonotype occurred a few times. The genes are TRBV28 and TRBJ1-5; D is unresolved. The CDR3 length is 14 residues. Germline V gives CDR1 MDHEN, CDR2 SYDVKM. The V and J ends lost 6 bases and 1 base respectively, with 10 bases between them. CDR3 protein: CASSRSSSNQPQHF. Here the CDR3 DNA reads TGTGCCAGCAGCCGCTCTTCAAGCAATCAGCCCCAGCATTTT.

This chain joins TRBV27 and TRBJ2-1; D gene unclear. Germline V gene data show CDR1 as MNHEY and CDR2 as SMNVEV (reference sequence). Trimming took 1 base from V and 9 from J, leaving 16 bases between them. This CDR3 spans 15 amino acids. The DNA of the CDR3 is TGTGCCAGCAGTTTATGGGCGAGGTCCCAGCTTGAGCAGTTCTTC. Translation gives CASSLWARSQLEQFF.

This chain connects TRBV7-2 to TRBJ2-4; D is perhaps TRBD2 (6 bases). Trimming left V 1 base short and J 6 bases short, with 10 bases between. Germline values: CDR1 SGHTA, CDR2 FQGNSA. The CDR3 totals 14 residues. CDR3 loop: CASSLGAGLNIQYF. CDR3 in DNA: TGTGCCAGCAGCTTAGGGGCGGGACTAAACATTCAGTACTTC.

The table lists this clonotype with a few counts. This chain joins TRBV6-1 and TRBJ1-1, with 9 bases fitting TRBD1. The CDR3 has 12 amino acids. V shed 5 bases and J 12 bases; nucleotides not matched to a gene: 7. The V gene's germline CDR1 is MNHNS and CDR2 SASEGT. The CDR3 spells CASSPGQGRTFF. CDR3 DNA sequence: TGTGCCAGCAGTCCCGGACAGGGGCGAACTTTCTTT.

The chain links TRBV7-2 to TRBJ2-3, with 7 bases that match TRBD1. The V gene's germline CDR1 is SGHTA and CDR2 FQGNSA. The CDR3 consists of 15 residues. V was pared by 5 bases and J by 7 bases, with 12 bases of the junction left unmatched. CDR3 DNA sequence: TGTGCCAGCAGCCGACCCGGGACAGCCACCCATACGCAGTATTTT. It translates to CASSRPGTATHTQYF.

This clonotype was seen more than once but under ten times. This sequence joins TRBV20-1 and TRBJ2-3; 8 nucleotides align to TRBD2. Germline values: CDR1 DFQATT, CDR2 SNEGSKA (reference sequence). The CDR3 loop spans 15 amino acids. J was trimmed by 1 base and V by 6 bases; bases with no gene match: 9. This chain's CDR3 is CSAVGGGSGTDTQYF. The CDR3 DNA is TGCAGTGCGGTCGGCGGGGGGAGCGGCACAGATACGCAGTATTTT.

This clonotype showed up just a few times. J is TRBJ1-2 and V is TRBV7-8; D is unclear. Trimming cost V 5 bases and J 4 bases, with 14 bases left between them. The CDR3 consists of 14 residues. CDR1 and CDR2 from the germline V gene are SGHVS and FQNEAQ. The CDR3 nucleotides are TGTGCCAGCAGCCCTAGATGGGGTTTCTATGGCTACACCTTC. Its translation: CASSPRWGFYGYTF.

The CDR3 coding sequence is TGTGCCAGCAGTTACAGAGGGGAAGAGACCCAGTACTTC. Translation gives CASSYRGEETQYF. The chain joins TRBV6-5 to TRBJ2-5; D possibly uses TRBD1 or TRBD2 (5 bases each). V was pared by 2 bases and J by 3 bases, with 7 bases between. Germline-derived CDR1 and CDR2 are MNHEY and SVGAGI. The CDR3 is made up of 13 amino acids.

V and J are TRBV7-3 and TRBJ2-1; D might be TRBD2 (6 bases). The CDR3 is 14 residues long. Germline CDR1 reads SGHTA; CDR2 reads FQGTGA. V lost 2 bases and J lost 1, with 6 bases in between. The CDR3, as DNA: TGTGCCAGCAGCTTAGGGGGGTCCTACAATGAGCAGTTCTTC. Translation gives CASSLGGSYNEQFF.

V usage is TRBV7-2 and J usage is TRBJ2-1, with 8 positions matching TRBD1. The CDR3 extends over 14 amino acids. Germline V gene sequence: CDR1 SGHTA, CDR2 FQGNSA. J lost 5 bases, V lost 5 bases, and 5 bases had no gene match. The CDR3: CASSTRTGNNEQFF. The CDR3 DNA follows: TGTGCCAGCAGCACAAGGACAGGGAACAATGAGCAGTTCTTC.

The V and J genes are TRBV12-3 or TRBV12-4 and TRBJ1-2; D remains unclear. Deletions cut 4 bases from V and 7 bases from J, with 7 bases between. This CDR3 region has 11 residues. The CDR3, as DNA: TGTGCCAGCAGTTATAGGTCTGGCTACACCTTC. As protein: CASSYRSGYTF.

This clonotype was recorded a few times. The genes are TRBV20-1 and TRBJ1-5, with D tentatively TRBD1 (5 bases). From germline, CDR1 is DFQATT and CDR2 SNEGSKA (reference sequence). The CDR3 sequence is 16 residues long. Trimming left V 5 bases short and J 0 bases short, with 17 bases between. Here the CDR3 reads CSAPRGAGPSNQPQHF. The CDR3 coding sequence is TGCAGTGCTCCACGAGGCGCAGGGCCTAGCAATCAGCCCCAGCATTTT.

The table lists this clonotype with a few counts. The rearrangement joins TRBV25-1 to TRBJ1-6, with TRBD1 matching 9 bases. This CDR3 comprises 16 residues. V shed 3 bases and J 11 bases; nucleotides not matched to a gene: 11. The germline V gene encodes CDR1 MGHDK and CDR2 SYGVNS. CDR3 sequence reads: CASSDQGQGIRTPLHF. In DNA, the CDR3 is TGTGCCAGCAGTGATCAGGGACAGGGAATAAGGACACCCCTCCACTTT.

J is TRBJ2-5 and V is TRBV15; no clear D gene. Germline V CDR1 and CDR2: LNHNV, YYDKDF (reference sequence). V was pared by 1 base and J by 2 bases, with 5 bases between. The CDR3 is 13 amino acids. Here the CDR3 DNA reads TGTGCCACCAGCAGAGTTGGGCAAGAGACCCAGTACTTC. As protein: CATSRVGQETQYF.

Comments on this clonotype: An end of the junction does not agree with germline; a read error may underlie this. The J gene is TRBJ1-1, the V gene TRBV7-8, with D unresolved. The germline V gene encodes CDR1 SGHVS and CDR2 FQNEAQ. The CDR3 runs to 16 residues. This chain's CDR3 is CACSNIGRQVFPEAFF. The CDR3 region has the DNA TGTGCCTGCAGTAACATAGGCCGGCAGGTCTTTCCTGAAGCTTTCTTT.

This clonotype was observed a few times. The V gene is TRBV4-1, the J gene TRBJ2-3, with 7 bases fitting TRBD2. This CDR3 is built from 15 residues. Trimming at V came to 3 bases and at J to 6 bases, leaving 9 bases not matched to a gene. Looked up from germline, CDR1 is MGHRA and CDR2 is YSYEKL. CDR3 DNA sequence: TGCGCCAGCAGCCAGATCGGGAGGCGCCCTGATACGCAGTATTTT. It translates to CASSQIGRRPDTQYF.

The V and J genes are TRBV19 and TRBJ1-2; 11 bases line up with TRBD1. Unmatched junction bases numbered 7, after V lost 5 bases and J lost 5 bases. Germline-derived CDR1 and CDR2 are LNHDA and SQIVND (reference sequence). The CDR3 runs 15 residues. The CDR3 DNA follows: TGTGCCAGTAGTTCTTCCGGGACAGGGGGTTATGGCTACACCTTC. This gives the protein CASSSSGTGGYGYTF.

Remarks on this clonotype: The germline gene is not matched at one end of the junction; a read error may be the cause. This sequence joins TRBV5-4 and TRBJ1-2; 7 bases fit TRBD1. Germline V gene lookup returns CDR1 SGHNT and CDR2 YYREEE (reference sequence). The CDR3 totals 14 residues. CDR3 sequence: CASSRQGGGYGYAF. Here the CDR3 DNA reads TGTGCCAGCAGCCGACAGGGAGGGGGGTATGGCTACGCCTTC.

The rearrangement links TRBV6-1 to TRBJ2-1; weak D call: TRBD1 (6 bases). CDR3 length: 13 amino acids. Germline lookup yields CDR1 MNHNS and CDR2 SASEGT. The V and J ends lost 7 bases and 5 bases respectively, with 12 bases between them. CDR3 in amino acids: CASKLDRHNEQFF. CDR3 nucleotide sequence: TGTGCCAGCAAATTGGACAGACACAATGAGCAGTTCTTC.

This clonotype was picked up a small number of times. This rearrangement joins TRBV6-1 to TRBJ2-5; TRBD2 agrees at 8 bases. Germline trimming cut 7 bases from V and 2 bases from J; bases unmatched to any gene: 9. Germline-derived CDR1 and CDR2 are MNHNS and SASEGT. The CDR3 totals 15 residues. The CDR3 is CASTGTSGIQETQYF. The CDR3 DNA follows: TGTGCCAGCACTGGAACTAGCGGCATACAAGAGACCCAGTACTTC.

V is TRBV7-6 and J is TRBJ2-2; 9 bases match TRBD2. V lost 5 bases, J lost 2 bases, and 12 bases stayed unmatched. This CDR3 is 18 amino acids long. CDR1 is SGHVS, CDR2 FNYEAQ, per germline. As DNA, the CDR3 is TGTGCCAGCAGCCCCCGGGTAGCGGGGGAAGTAAACACCGGGGAGCTGTTTTTT. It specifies CASSPRVAGEVNTGELFF.

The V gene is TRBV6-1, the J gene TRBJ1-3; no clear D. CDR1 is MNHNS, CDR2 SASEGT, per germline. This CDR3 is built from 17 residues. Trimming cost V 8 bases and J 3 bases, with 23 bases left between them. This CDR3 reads CASYTMKPASRGNTIYF. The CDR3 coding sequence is TGTGCCAGCTATACTATGAAGCCGGCTTCACGTGGAAACACCATATATTTT.

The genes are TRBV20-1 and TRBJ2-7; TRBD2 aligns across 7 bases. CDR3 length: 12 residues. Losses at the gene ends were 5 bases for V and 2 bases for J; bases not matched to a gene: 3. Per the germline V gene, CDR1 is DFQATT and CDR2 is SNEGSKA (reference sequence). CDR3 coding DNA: TGCAGTGCTGCCGGACTAGCCTACGAGCAGTACTTC. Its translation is CSAAGLAYEQYF.